This TCR beta chain comes out of a study of cytomegalovirus exposure and HLA in healthy donors. The length of the CDR3 is 11 residues. CDR1 MNHNS and CDR2 SASEGT come from the germline V gene. V lost 8 bases and J lost 6; bases outside the gene matches: 3. Concerning this clone itself: Its target is unknown.

TCRdb's table, derived via immunoSEQ multiplex PCR, lists solely in-frame clones and lacks some. The profile shows some 100,000 clones, about 91% of them singletons. Overall study findings and caveats: Reported performance of the classifier showed diagnosis of cytomegalovirus status with high specificity and sensitivity.

Sequencing was performed on PBMCs. V usage is TRBV6-1 and J usage is TRBJ2-7; the match to TRBD1 covers 8 bases. The TCR was taken from a young man in good health and CMV-seronegative. The CDR3 is CASGDRGEQYF. CDR3 nucleotides: TGTGCCAGCGGCGACAGGGGCGAGCAGTACTTC.